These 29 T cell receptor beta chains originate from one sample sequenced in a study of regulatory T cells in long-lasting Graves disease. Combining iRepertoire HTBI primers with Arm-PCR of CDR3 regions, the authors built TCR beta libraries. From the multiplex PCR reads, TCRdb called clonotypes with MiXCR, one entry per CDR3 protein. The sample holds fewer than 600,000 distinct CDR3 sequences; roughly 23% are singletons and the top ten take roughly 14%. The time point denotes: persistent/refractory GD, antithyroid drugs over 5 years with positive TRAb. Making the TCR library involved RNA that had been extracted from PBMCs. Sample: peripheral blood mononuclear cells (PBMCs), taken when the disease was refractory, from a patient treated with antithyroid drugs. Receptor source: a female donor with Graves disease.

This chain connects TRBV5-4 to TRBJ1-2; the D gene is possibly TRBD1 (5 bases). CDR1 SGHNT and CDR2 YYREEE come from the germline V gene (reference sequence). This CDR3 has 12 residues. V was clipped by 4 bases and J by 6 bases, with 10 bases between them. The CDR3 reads CASSEGRDGYTF. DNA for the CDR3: TGTGCCAGCAGCGAGGGGCGAGATGGCTACACCTTC.

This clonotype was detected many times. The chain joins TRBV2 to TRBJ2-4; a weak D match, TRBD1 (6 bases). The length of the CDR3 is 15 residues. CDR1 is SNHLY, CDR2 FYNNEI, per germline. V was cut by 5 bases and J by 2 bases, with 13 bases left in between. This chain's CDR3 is CASSRLQGSKNIQYF. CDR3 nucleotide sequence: TGTGCCAGCAGTAGGCTACAGGGTTCCAAAAACATTCAGTACTTC. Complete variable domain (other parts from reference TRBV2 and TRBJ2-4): EPEVTQTPSHQVTQMGQEVILRCVPISNHLYFYWYRQILGQKVEFLVSFYNNEISEKSEIFDDQFSVERPDGSNFTLKIRSTKLEDSAMYFCASSRLQGSKNIQYFGAGTRLSVL.

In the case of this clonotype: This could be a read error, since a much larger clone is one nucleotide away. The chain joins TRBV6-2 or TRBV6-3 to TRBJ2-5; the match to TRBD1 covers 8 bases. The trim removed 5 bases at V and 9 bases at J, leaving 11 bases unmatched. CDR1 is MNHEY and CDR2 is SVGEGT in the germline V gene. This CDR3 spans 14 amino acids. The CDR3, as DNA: TGTGCCAGCAGTCCTATCACAGGGGGTGAGGCCCAGTACTTC. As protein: CASSPITGGEAQYF.

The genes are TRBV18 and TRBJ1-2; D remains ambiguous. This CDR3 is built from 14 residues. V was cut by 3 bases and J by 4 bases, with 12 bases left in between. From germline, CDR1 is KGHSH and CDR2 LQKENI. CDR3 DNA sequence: TGTGCCAGCTCACCGTATGAGGACCCCTATGGCTACACCTTC. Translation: CASSPYEDPYGYTF.

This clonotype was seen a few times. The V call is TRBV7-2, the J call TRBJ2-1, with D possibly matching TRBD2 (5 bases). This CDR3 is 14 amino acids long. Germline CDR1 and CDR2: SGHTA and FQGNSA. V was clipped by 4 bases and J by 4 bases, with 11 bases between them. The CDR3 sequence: CASSSTPGYNEQFF. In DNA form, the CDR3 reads TGTGCCAGCAGCTCAACACCGGGGTACAATGAGCAGTTCTTC.

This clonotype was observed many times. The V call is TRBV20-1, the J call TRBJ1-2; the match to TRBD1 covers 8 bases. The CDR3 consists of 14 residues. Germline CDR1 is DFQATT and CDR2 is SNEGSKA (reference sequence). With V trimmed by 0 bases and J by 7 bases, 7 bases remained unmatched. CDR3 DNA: TGCAGTGCTAGAGAAAGGACAGGGACTTCTGGCTACACCTTC. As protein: CSARERTGTSGYTF.

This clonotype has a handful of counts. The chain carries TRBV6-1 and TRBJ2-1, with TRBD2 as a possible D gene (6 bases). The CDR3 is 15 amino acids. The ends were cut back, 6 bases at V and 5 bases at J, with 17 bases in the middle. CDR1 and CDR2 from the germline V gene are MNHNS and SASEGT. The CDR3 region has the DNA TGTGCCAGCAGGATTCGTCGGGGAGGTGACAATGAGCAGTTCTTC. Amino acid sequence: CASRIRRGGDNEQFF.

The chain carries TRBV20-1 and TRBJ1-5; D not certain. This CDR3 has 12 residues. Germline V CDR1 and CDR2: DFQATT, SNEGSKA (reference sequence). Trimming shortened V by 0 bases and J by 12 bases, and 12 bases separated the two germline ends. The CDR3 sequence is CSAREEQINQHF. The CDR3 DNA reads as TGCAGTGCTAGAGAGGAACAGATCAACCAGCATTTT.

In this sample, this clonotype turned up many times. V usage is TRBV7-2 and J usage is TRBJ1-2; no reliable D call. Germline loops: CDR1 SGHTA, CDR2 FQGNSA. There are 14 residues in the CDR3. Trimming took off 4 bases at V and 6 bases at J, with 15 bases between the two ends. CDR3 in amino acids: CASSSAPNGNGYTF. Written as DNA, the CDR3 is TGTGCCAGCAGCTCTGCTCCTAATGGGAATGGCTACACCTTC.

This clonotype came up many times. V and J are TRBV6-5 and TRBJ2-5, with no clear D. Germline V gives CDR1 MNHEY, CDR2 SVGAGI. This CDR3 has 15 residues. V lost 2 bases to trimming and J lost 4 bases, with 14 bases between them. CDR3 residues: CASSYAGQEGETQYF. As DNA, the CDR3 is TGTGCCAGCAGTTACGCCGGTCAGGAAGGAGAGACCCAGTACTTC.

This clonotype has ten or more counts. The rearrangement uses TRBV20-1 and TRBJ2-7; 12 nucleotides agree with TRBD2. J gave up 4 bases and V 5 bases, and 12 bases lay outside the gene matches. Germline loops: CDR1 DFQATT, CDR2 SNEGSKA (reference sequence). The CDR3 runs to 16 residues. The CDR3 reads CSAPLGTSGRMYEQYF. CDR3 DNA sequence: TGCAGTGCTCCCCTGGGCACTAGCGGGAGGATGTACGAGCAGTACTTC.

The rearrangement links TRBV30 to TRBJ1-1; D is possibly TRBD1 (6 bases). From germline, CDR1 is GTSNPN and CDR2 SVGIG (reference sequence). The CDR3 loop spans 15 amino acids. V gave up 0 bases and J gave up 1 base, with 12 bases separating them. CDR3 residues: CAWSVPDRKNTEAFF. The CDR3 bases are TGTGCCTGGAGTGTACCGGACAGAAAGAACACTGAAGCTTTCTTT.

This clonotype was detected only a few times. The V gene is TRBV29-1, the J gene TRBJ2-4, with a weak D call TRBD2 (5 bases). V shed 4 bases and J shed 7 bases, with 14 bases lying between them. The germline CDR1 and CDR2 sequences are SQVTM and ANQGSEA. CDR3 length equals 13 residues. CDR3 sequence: CSVVPNGVNIQYF. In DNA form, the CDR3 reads TGCAGCGTTGTTCCTAACGGGGTTAACATTCAGTACTTC.

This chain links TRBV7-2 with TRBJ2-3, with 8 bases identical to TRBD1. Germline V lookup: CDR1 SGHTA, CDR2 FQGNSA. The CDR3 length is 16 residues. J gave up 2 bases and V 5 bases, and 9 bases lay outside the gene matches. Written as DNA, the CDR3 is TGTGCCAGCAGCCCACGGGACAGGTCCGTCACAGATACGCAGTATTTT. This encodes CASSPRDRSVTDTQYF.

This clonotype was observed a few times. The CDR3 protein is CSVRQGAIDEQYF. CDR3 DNA sequence: TGCAGCGTTCGACAGGGGGCGATCGACGAGCAGTACTTC. The chain couples TRBV29-1 to TRBJ2-7; 10 bases line up with TRBD1. Germline V CDR1 and CDR2: SQVTM, ANQGSEA. The ends lost 5 bases at V and 5 bases at J; junction bases unmatched: 6. The CDR3 sequence is 13 residues long.

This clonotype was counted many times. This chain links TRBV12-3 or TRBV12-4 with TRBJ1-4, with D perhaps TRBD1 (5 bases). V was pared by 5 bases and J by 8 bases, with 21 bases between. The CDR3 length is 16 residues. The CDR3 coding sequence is TGTGCCAGCAGTCCCAACGGCATTGGGGGAGGGGAAAAACTGTTTTTT. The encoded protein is CASSPNGIGGGEKLFF.

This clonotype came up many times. The CDR3 region has the DNA TGTGCCAGCAGCTTAGCGCATACGGGTCAGCCCCAGCATTTT. Translation gives CASSLAHTGQPQHF. This sequence joins TRBV7-2 and TRBJ1-5; D unresolved. The CDR3 covers 14 residues. Germline lookup yields CDR1 SGHTA and CDR2 FQGNSA. V was clipped by 0 bases and J by 6 bases, with 9 bases between them.

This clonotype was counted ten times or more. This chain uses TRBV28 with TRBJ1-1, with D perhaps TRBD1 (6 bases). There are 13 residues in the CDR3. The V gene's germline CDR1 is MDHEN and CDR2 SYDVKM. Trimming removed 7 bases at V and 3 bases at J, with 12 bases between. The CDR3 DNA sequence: TGTGCCAGCAAGGGGGATGGAGACACTGAAGCTTTCTTT. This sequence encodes CASKGDGDTEAFF.

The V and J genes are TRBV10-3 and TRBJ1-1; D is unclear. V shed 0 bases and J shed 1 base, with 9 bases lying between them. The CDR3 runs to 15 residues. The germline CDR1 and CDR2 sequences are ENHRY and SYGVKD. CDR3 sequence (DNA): TGTGCCATCAGTGAGTCGCAGACAAGGAACACTGAAGCTTTCTTT. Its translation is CAISESQTRNTEAFF.

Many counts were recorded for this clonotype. CDR3 sequence (DNA): TGTGCCAGCAGCCCTGGTGTTACCTACGAGCAGTACTTC. Its translation is CASSPGVTYEQYF. The gene calls are TRBV28 and TRBJ2-7; the D is unclear. The CDR3 totals 13 residues. CDR1 is MDHEN, CDR2 SYDVKM, per germline. V was clipped by 6 bases and J by 2 bases, with 11 bases between them.

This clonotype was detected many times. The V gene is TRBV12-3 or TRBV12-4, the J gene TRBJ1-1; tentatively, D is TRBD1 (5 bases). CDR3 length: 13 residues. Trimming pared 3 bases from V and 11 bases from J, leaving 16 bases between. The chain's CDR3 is CASSFSGRQTAFF. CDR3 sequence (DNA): TGTGCCAGCAGTTTCTCGGGACGGCAAACGGCTTTCTTT.

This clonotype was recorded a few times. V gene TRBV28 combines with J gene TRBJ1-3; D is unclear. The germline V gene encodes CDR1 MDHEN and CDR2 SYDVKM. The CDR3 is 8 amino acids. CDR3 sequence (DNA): TGTGCGGCCGACACCATATATTTT. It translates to CAADTIYF.

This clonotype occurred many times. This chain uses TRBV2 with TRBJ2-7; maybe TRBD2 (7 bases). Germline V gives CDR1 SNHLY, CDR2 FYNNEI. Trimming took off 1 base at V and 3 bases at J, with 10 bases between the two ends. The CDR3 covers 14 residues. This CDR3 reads CASSEGGGRYEQYF. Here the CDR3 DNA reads TGTGCCAGCAGTGAAGGGGGGGGCCGCTACGAGCAGTACTTC.

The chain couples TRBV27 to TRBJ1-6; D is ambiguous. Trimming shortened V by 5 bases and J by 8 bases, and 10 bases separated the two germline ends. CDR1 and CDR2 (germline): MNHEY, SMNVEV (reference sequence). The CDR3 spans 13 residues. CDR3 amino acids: CASSSRRDSPLHF. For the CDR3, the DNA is TGTGCCAGCAGTAGCCGTCGGGATTCACCCCTCCACTTT.

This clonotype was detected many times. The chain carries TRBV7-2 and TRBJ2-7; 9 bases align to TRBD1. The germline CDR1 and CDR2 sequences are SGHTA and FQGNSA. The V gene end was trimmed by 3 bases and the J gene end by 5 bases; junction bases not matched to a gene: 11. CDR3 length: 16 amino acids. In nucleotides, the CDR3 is TGTGCCAGCAGCTTTATGAGGACAGGGGAGGTCGACGAGCAGTACTTC. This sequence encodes CASSFMRTGEVDEQYF.

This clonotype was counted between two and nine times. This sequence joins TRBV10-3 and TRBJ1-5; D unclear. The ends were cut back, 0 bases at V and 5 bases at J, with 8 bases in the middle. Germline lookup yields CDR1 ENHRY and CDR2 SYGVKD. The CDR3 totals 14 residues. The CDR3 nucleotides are TGTGCCATCAGTGAGTCGGGTGGCTATCAGCCCCAGCATTTT. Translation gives CAISESGGYQPQHF.

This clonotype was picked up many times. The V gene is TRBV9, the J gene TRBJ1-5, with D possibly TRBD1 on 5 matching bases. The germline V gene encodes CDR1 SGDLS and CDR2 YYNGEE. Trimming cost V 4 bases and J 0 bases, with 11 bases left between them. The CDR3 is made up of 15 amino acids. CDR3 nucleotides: TGTGCCAGCAGCCTGGGACCGCTTAGCAATCAGCCCCAGCATTTT. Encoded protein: CASSLGPLSNQPQHF.

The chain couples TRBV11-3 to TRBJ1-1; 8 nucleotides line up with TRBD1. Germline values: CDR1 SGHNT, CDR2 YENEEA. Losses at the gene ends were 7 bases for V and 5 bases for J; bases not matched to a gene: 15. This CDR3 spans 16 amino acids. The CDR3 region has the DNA TGTGCCAGCACTTCCGGGCTCGGACAGGGTTTAACTGAAGCTTTCTTT. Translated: CASTSGLGQGLTEAFF.

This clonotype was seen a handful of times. The CDR3 is CAWSWLAYGYTF. The DNA of the CDR3 is TGTGCCTGGAGTTGGTTGGCGTATGGCTACACCTTC. The chain joins TRBV30 to TRBJ1-2; no definite D call. Germline-derived CDR1 and CDR2 are GTSNPN and SVGIG (reference sequence). Trimming took 2 bases from V and 5 from J, leaving 9 bases between them. The CDR3 sequence is 12 residues long.